This T cell receptor beta chain was found in a study of blood T cell repertoires in COVID-19. Study at large: Acute and convalescent COVID-19 samples came from the United States, Italy and Spain. PBMCs, B-cell-depleted T cells, or T cells provided the cDNA or gDNA that made up the material.

This CDR3 is 17 amino acids long. Germline trimming cut 3 bases from V and 5 bases from J; bases unmatched to any gene: 12. Germline-derived CDR1 and CDR2 are SGHDT and YYEEEE. Authors' analysis steps: Reference gene primer amplification in the assay estimated nucleated cell counts. Libraries were prepared by immunoSEQ multiplex PCR; TCRdb keeps only in-frame clonotypes and omits some of them. Clonal size and the V and J genes are those of that table, whereas D and trimming came from the DNA. The sample contains roughly 100,000 clones, approximately 82% of which appear only once. Sequenced sample: peripheral blood. The chain combines TRBV5-6 with TRBJ2-2; TRBD2 matches 8 bases. This sequence was found in a woman older than 75 with acute or convalescent COVID-19. CDR3 sequence: CASSWLFSGSGTGELFF. The CDR3 bases are TGTGCCAGCAGCTGGTTATTCAGCGGGAGTGGGACCGGGGAGCTGTTTTTT.